The next 18 T cell receptor beta chains were all read from a single sample in a study of T cell responses to AZD1222 COVID-19 vaccine. Sequencing used immunoSEQ multiplex PCR; TCRdb keeps in-frame clones, though not all of them. The profile covers around 91,000 clones, with 70% to 90% appearing a single time and 15% to 20% taken by the ten largest. This sample comprised peripheral blood, obtained on day 0 of AZD1222 vaccination. The receptors stem from an adult in good health.

In this sample, this clone turned up a few times. J is TRBJ1-5 and V is TRBV28; TRBD1 aligns across 9 bases. CDR1 is MDHEN, CDR2 SYDVKM, per germline. CDR3 length: 14 amino acids. The trim removed 6 bases at V and 6 bases at J, leaving 6 bases unmatched. The CDR3 protein is CASSLQGALQPQHF. CDR3 DNA: TGTGCCAGCAGCCTACAGGGGGCTCTTCAGCCCCAGCATTTT.

This chain uses TRBV4-2 with TRBJ2-7; TRBD1 matches 11 bases. The CDR3 has 17 amino acids. Germline V gene lookup returns CDR1 LGHNA and CDR2 YNFKEQ. Germline trimming cut 0 bases from V and 7 bases from J; bases unmatched to any gene: 11. The DNA for the CDR3 is TGTGCCAGCAGCCAAGATAGGGGGACAGGGGGGACCTGGGAGCAGTACTTC. Translating gives CASSQDRGTGGTWEQYF.

The genes are TRBV18 and TRBJ1-4, with TRBD1 matching over 9 bases. The CDR3 sequence is 15 residues long. In germline, CDR1 is KGHSH, CDR2 LQKENI. J was trimmed by 0 bases and V by 8 bases; bases with no gene match: 4. CDR3 protein: CASRQGVATNEKLFF. CDR3 nucleotides: TGTGCCAGCCGACAGGGGGTTGCAACTAATGAAAAACTGTTTTTT.

This clone was seen just once. The chain carries TRBV7-9 and TRBJ1-3; D is unclear. The CDR3 length is 16 residues. V was trimmed by 0 bases and J by 0 bases, leaving 9 bases between them. Germline CDR1 SEHNR, CDR2 FQNEAQ (reference sequence). The CDR3 is CASSLARTTSGNTIYF. The CDR3 bases are TGTGCCAGCAGCTTAGCCAGGACTACCTCTGGAAACACCATATATTTT. The full variable domain, completed using reference TRBV7-9 and TRBJ1-3, is DTGVSQNPRHKITKRGQNVTFRCDPISEHNRLYWYRQTLGQGPEFLTYFQNEAQLEKSRLLSDRFSAERPKGSFSTLEIQRTEQGDSAMYLCASSLARTTSGNTIYFGEGSWLTVV.

The V gene is TRBV7-2, the J gene TRBJ2-3, with D perhaps being TRBD1 or TRBD2 (5 bases each). This CDR3 has 14 residues. Germline V gene data show CDR1 as SGHTA and CDR2 as FQGNSA. V was trimmed by 0 bases and J by 6 bases, leaving 10 bases between them. CDR3 nucleotides: TGTGCCAGCAGCTTAGCGTGGGGGTTGGATACGCAGTATTTT. Its protein product is CASSLAWGLDTQYF.

V gene TRBV6-5 combines with J gene TRBJ1-1, with 7 bases matching TRBD1. CDR1 is MNHEY, CDR2 SVGAGI, per germline. CDR3 size: 15 residues. V dropped 6 bases and J dropped 4; count of bases not matched to a gene: 11. DNA of the CDR3: TGTGCCAGCAGCCACACGACGACAGGGCGCACTGAAGCTTTCTTT. Translation gives CASSHTTTGRTEAFF.

The chain carries TRBV28 and TRBJ1-5; D is ambiguous. The CDR3 has 15 amino acids. Trimming pared 7 bases from V and 7 bases from J, leaving 20 bases between. Looked up from germline, CDR1 is MDHEN and CDR2 is SYDVKM. In DNA, the CDR3 is TGTGCCAGCAAGGACCCGACGATCGGTCTGCAGCCCCAGCATTTT. Amino acids: CASKDPTIGLQPQHF. Combining the CDR3 with reference TRBV28 and TRBJ1-5 gives the whole variable domain DVKVTQSSRYLVKRTGEKVFLECVQDMDHENMFWYRQDPGLGLRLIYFSYDVKMKEKGDIPEGYSVSREKKERFSLILESASTNQTSMYLCASKDPTIGLQPQHFGDGTRLSIL.

V gene TRBV4-3 combines with J gene TRBJ1-2, with 9 bases aligning to TRBD1. After removal of 0 bases from V and 5 bases from J, the junction contained 7 bases not matched to a gene. Germline V CDR1 and CDR2: LGHNA, YSLEER. The CDR3 spans 16 residues. The DNA for the CDR3 is TGCGCCAGCAGCCAAGATCCGACAGGGGGGACTTATGGCTACACCTTC. Amino acid sequence: CASSQDPTGGTYGYTF.

CDR3 sequence (DNA): TGTGCCAGCAGTCCCCCCCGGATGCAGAACACTGAAGCTTTCTTT. It translates to CASSPPRMQNTEAFF. J is TRBJ1-1 and V is TRBV6-5; D is undetermined. Trimming removed 5 bases from V and 1 base from J, with 14 bases in between. This CDR3 is 15 amino acids long. Germline values: CDR1 MNHEY, CDR2 SVGAGI.

The rearrangement joins TRBV28 to TRBJ1-4, with 10 bases lining up with TRBD1. The length of the CDR3 is 16 residues. The V gene's germline CDR1 is MDHEN and CDR2 SYDVKM. With 5 bases clipped from V and 8 bases from J, the junction kept 11 bases outside the gene matches. In DNA form, the CDR3 reads TGTGCCAGCAGTGTAACCCCGGGACAGGGGAAGGAAAAACTGTTTTTT. Its protein is CASSVTPGQGKEKLFF.

V gene TRBV9 combines with J gene TRBJ1-3; 7 bases align to TRBD1. Trimming cost V 2 bases and J 6 bases; bases outside gene matches: 5. In germline, CDR1 is SGDLS, CDR2 YYNGEE. CDR3 length equals 14 residues. The CDR3 region is CASSVGTGVNTIYF. In DNA, the CDR3 is TGTGCCAGCAGCGTGGGAACAGGGGTAAACACCATATATTTT.

V usage is TRBV19 and J usage is TRBJ1-4, with D possibly matching TRBD1 (5 bases). The germline gives CDR1 LNHDA, CDR2 SQIVND (reference sequence). The length of the CDR3 is 13 residues. V was cut by 7 bases and J by 10 bases, with 16 bases left in between. The CDR3: CASTGTQSRKLFF. DNA of the CDR3: TGTGCCAGTACCGGGACCCAGTCCAGAAAACTGTTTTTT.

This rearrangement joins TRBV12-3 or TRBV12-4 to TRBJ1-3; the D is unclear. The V end was cut by 1 base, the J end by 4 bases, with 5 bases between. This CDR3 has 13 residues. The chain's CDR3 is CASSLEEGNTIYF. In nucleotides, the CDR3 is TGTGCCAGCAGTTTAGAAGAGGGAAACACCATATATTTT.

V usage is TRBV7-6 and J usage is TRBJ1-1; D is unclear. V dropped 1 base and J dropped 11 bases, with 17 bases sitting between them. The CDR3 has 14 residues. Looked up from germline, CDR1 is SGHVS and CDR2 is FNYEAQ. CDR3 sequence (DNA): TGTGCCAGCAGCTTAGGTTTTTGGGAAGTCAATGCTTTCTTT. Its protein product is CASSLGFWEVNAFF. The variable domain in full, with the rest retrieved from reference TRBV7-6 and TRBJ1-1, is GAGVSQSPRYKVTKRGQDVALRCDPISGHVSLYWYRQALGQGPEFLTYFNYEAQQDKSGLPNDRFSAERPEGSISTLTIQRTEQRDSAMYRCASSLGFWEVNAFFGQGTRLTVV.

This chain uses TRBV19 with TRBJ1-3, with D unresolved. Trimming cost V 4 bases and J 4 bases, with 11 bases left between them. Looked up from germline, CDR1 is LNHDA and CDR2 is SQIVND (reference sequence). This CDR3 has 14 residues. The CDR3 region has the DNA TGTGCCAGTAGTACCTCGCGGGAGGGAAACACCATATATTTT. This codes for CASSTSREGNTIYF.

The V call is TRBV3-1 (or the pseudogene TRBV3-2), the J call TRBJ2-1; 8 nucleotides line up with TRBD2. The J segment lost 8 bases and the V segment lost 8 bases, leaving 5 bases of the junction unmatched. CDR3 length equals 12 residues. Germline-derived CDR1 and CDR2 are LGHDT and YNNKEL (reference sequence). As DNA, the CDR3 is TGTGCCAGCGAGGGGCGGGGGGATGAGCAGTTCTTC. Its protein is CASEGRGDEQFF.

The gene calls are TRBV2 and TRBJ1-6, with a weak D call TRBD1 (5 bases). With 5 bases removed from V and 4 bases from J, the gap between germline ends came to 9 bases. Germline V lookup: CDR1 SNHLY, CDR2 FYNNEI. This CDR3 has 14 amino acids. CDR3 coding DNA: TGTGCCAGCAGTACCCGGGGGTATAATTCACCCCTCCACTTT. Translation: CASSTRGYNSPLHF.

The rearrangement joins TRBV6-5 to TRBJ1-3; no reliable D call. The CDR3 contains 14 residues. V dropped 8 bases and J dropped 4 bases, with 15 bases sitting between them. Germline values: CDR1 MNHEY, CDR2 SVGAGI. The CDR3 spells CASSTRPGGNTIYF. For the CDR3, the DNA is TGTGCCAGCTCAACTCGGCCCGGAGGAAACACCATATATTTT.